The 27 T cell receptor beta chains given below trace back to one sample, sequenced in a study of OX40 agonist ivuxolimab in advanced cancers. Assay: immunoSEQ multiplex PCR; the TCRdb copy retains only in-frame clones and omits some. The sample includes some 64,000 clones, 88% of them seen just once. This specimen was CD4+ or CD8+ T cells sorted from blood, taken in a trial of the OX40 agonist ivuxolimab. These receptors all stem from an adult with an advanced solid tumor such as melanoma, head and neck, liver or kidney cancer.

The chain links TRBV29-1 to TRBJ2-3; D uncertain. V was shortened by 4 bases and J by 0 bases, with 8 bases between the two germline ends. The CDR3 contains 13 residues. CDR1 and CDR2 (germline): SQVTM, ANQGSEA. CDR3 nucleotide sequence: TGCAGCGTTGGCGTGGACAGCACAGATACGCAGTATTTT. This codes for CSVGVDSTDTQYF.

This clone showed up just a few times. The chain joins TRBV28 to TRBJ2-2, with unresolved D. V lost 8 bases to trimming and J lost 7 bases, with 5 bases between them. The CDR3 spans 10 residues. Per germline, CDR1 MDHEN and CDR2 SYDVKM. CDR3 DNA sequence: TGTGCCAGCTTCAACGGGGAGCTGTTTTTT. Translation: CASFNGELFF.

This clone showed up just a few times. This chain connects TRBV5-4 to TRBJ1-4, with 8 bases aligning to TRBD1. The trim removed 2 bases at V and 4 bases at J, leaving 10 bases unmatched. The length of the CDR3 is 17 residues. Germline V CDR1 and CDR2: SGHNT, YYREEE (reference sequence). The CDR3 DNA reads TGTGCCAGCAGCTTAGGGGGCCCAGGGGGCCTTAATGAAAAACTGTTTTTT. Residues: CASSLGGPGGLNEKLFF.

The chain combines TRBV2 with TRBJ2-1, with D tentatively TRBD2 (5 bases). The CDR3 loop spans 15 amino acids. Germline V gene sequence: CDR1 SNHLY, CDR2 FYNNEI. V lost 6 bases and J 6 bases, leaving 18 bases between the germline ends. The CDR3 sequence: CASRPSSLTINEQFF. CDR3 nucleotide sequence: TGTGCCAGCAGACCTTCTAGCCTTACTATCAATGAGCAGTTCTTC.

The chain employs TRBV2 and TRBJ2-3; D is unclear. This CDR3 has 13 residues. Looked up from germline, CDR1 is SNHLY and CDR2 is FYNNEI. V dropped 7 bases and J dropped 9 bases, with 17 bases sitting between them. CDR3 sequence reads: CASTPAARETQYF. The CDR3 nucleotides read TGTGCCAGCACCCCGGCAGCGCGAGAAACGCAGTATTTT.

V is TRBV11-2 and J is TRBJ2-1; D is possibly TRBD1 (6 bases). The CDR3 loop spans 12 amino acids. CDR1 is SGHAT and CDR2 is FQNNGV in the germline V gene. The V and J ends lost 4 bases and 6 bases respectively, with 7 bases between them. In nucleotides, the CDR3 is TGTGCCAGCAGCTCACAGGGCAATGAGCAGTTCTTC. This gives the protein CASSSQGNEQFF.

Only one count was recorded for this clone. V and J are TRBV6-1 and TRBJ1-4, with TRBD1 matching over 9 bases. V was clipped by 8 bases and J by 8 bases; unmatched bases: 9. Germline assignment: CDR1 MNHNS and CDR2 SASEGT. There are 14 residues in the CDR3. CDR3 DNA sequence: TGTGCCAGCGCCTGGACAGGGGAGAACGAAAAACTGTTTTTT. This sequence encodes CASAWTGENEKLFF.

This chain connects TRBV23-1 to TRBJ1-2; weak D call: TRBD1 (6 bases). Being an ORF, TRBV23-1 has a function that is uncertain. CDR3 size: 16 residues. V lost 3 bases and J 8 bases, leaving 22 bases between the germline ends. The CDR3 here is CASSHIRDTYMDGYTF. The CDR3 nucleotides are TGCGCCAGCAGTCACATCCGGGACACATATATGGACGGCTACACCTTC.

J is TRBJ2-3 and V is TRBV7-2; D gene unclear. The CDR3 covers 14 residues. Germline assignment: CDR1 SGHTA and CDR2 FQGNSA. Deletions cut 1 base from V and 2 bases from J, with 7 bases between. The DNA for the CDR3 is TGTGCCAGCAGCTTAGAGGCTCACACAGATACGCAGTATTTT. Protein: CASSLEAHTDTQYF.

The DNA for the CDR3 is TGCGCCAGCAGCTTGTCGGGGGGCGATTACGAGCAGTACTTC. This codes for CASSLSGGDYEQYF. This chain connects TRBV5-1 to TRBJ2-7; D possibly corresponds to TRBD2 (7 bases). Trimming left V 1 base short and J 4 bases short, with 12 bases between. Germline V gives CDR1 SGHRS, CDR2 YFSETQ. This CDR3 spans 14 amino acids.

The chain couples TRBV6-6 to TRBJ1-4; perhaps TRBD1 as D (6 bases). The CDR3 spans 16 residues. Trimming took 6 bases from V and 4 from J, leaving 18 bases between them. From germline, CDR1 is MNHNY and CDR2 SVGAGI (reference sequence). The CDR3 sequence is CASSSPGQGHNEKLFF. DNA of the CDR3: TGTGCCAGCAGCTCCCCCGGGCAGGGACATAATGAAAAACTGTTTTTT.

The chain couples TRBV11-2 to TRBJ1-2; 8 nucleotides align to TRBD1. V shed 6 bases, J shed 0 bases, and the junction held 9 bases outside the gene matches. This CDR3 region has 16 residues. CDR1 SGHAT and CDR2 FQNNGV come from the germline V gene. The CDR3 DNA reads TGTGCCAGCAGTAAATCGGGACAGGAAGCTAACTATGGCTACACCTTC. Encoded protein: CASSKSGQEANYGYTF. Full variable domain (missing parts from reference TRBV11-2 and TRBJ1-2): EAGVAQSPRYKIIEKRQSVAFWCNPISGHATLYWYQQILGQGPKLLIQFQNNGVVDDSQLPKDRFSAERLKGVDSTLKIQPAKLEDSAVYLCASSKSGQEANYGYTFGSGTRLTVV.

The chain is built from TRBV6-6 and TRBJ1-2; D may be TRBD1 (6 bases). Germline values: CDR1 MNHNY, CDR2 SVGAGI (reference sequence). V shed 6 bases and J shed 7 bases, with 21 bases lying between them. The CDR3 length is 15 residues. This chain's CDR3 is CASRGSARGGGGYTF. The CDR3 bases are TGTGCCAGCAGAGGATCAGCCAGGGGCGGAGGTGGCTACACCTTC.

Written as DNA, the CDR3 is TGCGCCAGCAGTGATTACAGGACACCCGTTTACGAGCAGTACTTC. Translating it yields CASSDYRTPVYEQYF. This chain links TRBV10-1 with TRBJ2-5; TRBD1 might be the D (5 bases). With the DNA end fitting TRBJ2-7 better, the J assignment may be wrong. The length of the CDR3 is 15 residues. Germline CDR1 is WNHNN and CDR2 is SYGVQD (reference sequence).

The J gene is TRBJ2-5, the V gene TRBV28; D uncertain. Germline values: CDR1 MDHEN, CDR2 SYDVKM. The CDR3 totals 14 residues. V lost 6 bases and J 5 bases, leaving 16 bases between the germline ends. The CDR3 DNA is TGTGCCAGCAGGTACCCGGGTCTGGGGGAGACCCAGTACTTC. It translates to CASRYPGLGETQYF.

J is TRBJ2-7 and V is TRBV18, with unresolved D. This CDR3 has 12 amino acids. The germline CDR1 and CDR2 sequences are KGHSH and LQKENI. V shed 5 bases and J shed 6 bases, with 11 bases lying between them. In DNA form, the CDR3 reads TGTGCCAGCTCAATAGGTGGGGTCGAGCAGTACTTC. Translating gives CASSIGGVEQYF.

The gene calls are TRBV5-4 and TRBJ1-1, with unresolved D. There are 14 residues in the CDR3. Trimming removed 4 bases from V and 0 bases from J, with 10 bases in between. Germline V gene lookup returns CDR1 SGHNT and CDR2 YYREEE (reference sequence). Written as DNA, the CDR3 is TGTGCCAGCAGCCGTGCGAGGGTGAACACTGAAGCTTTCTTT. It translates to CASSRARVNTEAFF. Full variable domain (outside the CDR3, taken from reference TRBV5-4 and TRBJ1-1): ETGVTQSPTHLIKTRGQQVTLRCSSQSGHNTVSWYQQALGQGPQFIFQYYREEENGRGNFPPRFSGLQFPNYSSELNVNALELDDSALYLCASSRARVNTEAFFGQGTRLTVV.

CDR3 amino acids: CASSLSRRSQETQYF. The DNA for the CDR3 is TGTGCCAGCAGTTTAAGCCGGAGATCTCAAGAGACCCAGTACTTC. V usage is TRBV28 and J usage is TRBJ2-5; no clear D gene. This CDR3 is built from 15 residues. Germline V gene lookup returns CDR1 MDHEN and CDR2 SYDVKM. V gave up 2 bases and J gave up 2 bases, with 12 bases separating them.

This clone appeared a few times. CDR3 sequence reads: CASKGQGHEQYF. In DNA, the CDR3 is TGTGCCAGTAAAGGGCAGGGCCACGAGCAGTACTTC. This chain joins TRBV2 and TRBJ2-7; D might be TRBD1 (5 bases). Germline values: CDR1 SNHLY, CDR2 FYNNEI. Deletions cut 9 bases from V and 5 bases from J, with 14 bases between. The length of the CDR3 is 12 residues.

A word on this clone: One junction end disagrees with the germline gene, perhaps due to a read error. The V and J genes are TRBV9 and TRBJ2-7; 7 bases map to TRBD2. The length of the CDR3 is 11 residues. Germline V gives CDR1 SGDLS, CDR2 YYNGEE. CDR3 DNA sequence: TGTGCCGGCAGCGGGGTAGGCGAGCAGTACTTC. Translation gives CAGSGVGEQYF.

The rearrangement links TRBV9 to TRBJ2-2, with D hard to call. Trimming shortened V by 4 bases and J by 6 bases, and 10 bases separated the two germline ends. This CDR3 has 13 amino acids. Germline V CDR1 and CDR2: SGDLS, YYNGEE. The CDR3 coding sequence is TGTGCCAGCAGCCCCATTCACCCCGGGGAGCTGTTTTTT. Translation gives CASSPIHPGELFF.

The chain recombines TRBV28 with TRBJ2-7, with a tentative D call TRBD1 (5 bases). The CDR3 spans 13 residues. CDR1 and CDR2 from the germline V gene are MDHEN and SYDVKM. Trimming shortened V by 6 bases and J by 2 bases, and 11 bases separated the two germline ends. The CDR3: CASRETATYEQYF. The CDR3 DNA sequence: TGTGCCAGCAGGGAGACAGCTACCTACGAGCAGTACTTC.

The chain links TRBV28 to TRBJ1-1; 7 bases align to TRBD1. Germline V gene sequence: CDR1 MDHEN, CDR2 SYDVKM. The CDR3 runs 16 residues. V shed 5 bases, J shed 2 bases, and the junction held 11 bases outside the gene matches. The CDR3 spells CASSPSPGQANTEAFF. The CDR3 DNA reads TGTGCCAGCAGTCCTAGCCCTGGACAGGCTAACACTGAAGCTTTCTTT.

This clone has only a few counts. The chain uses TRBV5-1 and TRBJ2-3; 7 bases line up with TRBD1. This CDR3 has 16 residues. V trimming: 1 base; J trimming: 5 bases; junction bases outside the gene matches: 10. Germline CDR1 SGHRS, CDR2 YFSETQ. The chain's CDR3 is CASSLSSGGSQDTQYF. CDR3 bases: TGCGCCAGCAGCTTGAGTTCAGGGGGTTCACAAGATACGCAGTATTTT.

This chain joins TRBV19 and TRBJ2-7, with 11 nucleotides matching TRBD1. Trimming at V came to 5 bases and at J to 6 bases, leaving 9 bases not matched to a gene. Germline V gene sequence: CDR1 LNHDA, CDR2 SQIVND (reference sequence). The CDR3 consists of 15 residues. CDR3 sequence reads: CASSLNRDRGFEQYF. The CDR3 coding sequence is TGTGCCAGTAGTTTGAACCGGGACAGGGGGTTCGAGCAGTACTTC. The full variable domain, completed using reference TRBV19 and TRBJ2-7, is DGGITQSPKYLFRKEGQNVTLSCEQNLNHDAMYWYRQDPGQGLRLIYYSQIVNDFQKGDIAEGYSVSREKKESFPLTVTSAQKNPTAFYLCASSLNRDRGFEQYFGPGTRLTVT.

V and J are TRBV5-1 and TRBJ2-4; D might be TRBD1 (5 bases). This CDR3 is built from 15 residues. V dropped 3 bases and J dropped 5 bases, with 15 bases sitting between them. Germline lookup yields CDR1 SGHRS and CDR2 YFSETQ. CDR3 loop: CASSSEQDLQNIQYF. CDR3 coding DNA: TGCGCCAGCAGCTCGGAACAGGATTTACAAAACATTCAGTACTTC.

This chain connects TRBV10-3 to TRBJ2-4; TRBD2 might be the D (7 bases). The germline V gene has CDR1 ENHRY and CDR2 SYGVKD. The CDR3 loop spans 15 amino acids. V shed 2 bases and J shed 8 bases, with 16 bases lying between them. The CDR3 DNA is TGTGCCATCAGTGAGGAAGGGGGGGCGATGGACATTCAGTACTTC. Amino acids: CAISEEGGAMDIQYF.